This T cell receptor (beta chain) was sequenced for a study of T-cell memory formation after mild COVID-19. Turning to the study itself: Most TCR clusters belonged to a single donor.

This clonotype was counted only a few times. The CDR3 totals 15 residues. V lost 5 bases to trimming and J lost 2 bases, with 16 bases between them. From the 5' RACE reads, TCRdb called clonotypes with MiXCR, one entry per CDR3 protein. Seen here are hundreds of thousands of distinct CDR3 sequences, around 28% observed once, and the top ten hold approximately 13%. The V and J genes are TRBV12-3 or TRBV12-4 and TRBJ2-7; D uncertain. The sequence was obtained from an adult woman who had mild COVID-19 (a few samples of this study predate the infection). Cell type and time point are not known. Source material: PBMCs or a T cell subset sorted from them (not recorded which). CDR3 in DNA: TGTGCCAGCAGTACATTGTCTCCAGGAACCTACGAGCAGTACTTC. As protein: CASSTLSPGTYEQYF.